These T cell receptor beta chains were read from a single sample in a study of blood T cell repertoires in COVID-19. The repertoire was sequenced with immunoSEQ multiplex PCR; TCRdb's copy has only in-frame clones and lacks some. The table has over 50,000 clones, around 77% seen once. Sample: peripheral blood. These receptors were obtained from a man aged 80 or over with active or convalescent COVID-19. Both conserved end residues are part of each CDR3. The order of the fields is J gene, V gene, clone size, D gene, CDR3 protein, CDR3 DNA. D genes are given only for firm matches. For some rows the clone size is stated as once, few or many, or as a class when expanded; others skip it.

>TRBJ1-5|TRBV21-1|-|-
CASRYPRQGRQPQHF
TGTGCCAGCAGGTACCCCCGACAGGGGCGTCAGCCCCAGCATTTT
>TRBJ2-2|TRBV19|-|TRBD2
CASSRTSRDFVEGTGELFF
TGTGCCAGTAGCCGGACTAGTCGGGATTTTGTAGAAGGGACCGGGGAGCTGTTTTTT
>TRBJ2-7|TRBV7-2|-|-
CASSLKAGLSYEQYF
TGTGCCAGCAGCTTAAAAGCGGGTCTCTCCTACGAGCAGTACTTC
>TRBJ2-7|TRBV4-2|-|TRBD2
CASSQDGGAGSYEQYF
TGTGCCAGCAGCCAAGATGGTGGAGCGGGAAGCTACGAGCAGTACTTC
>TRBJ2-5|TRBV12-5|once|TRBD2
CASGTTSTSGRQETQYF
TGTGCTAGTGGTACCACTAGCACTAGCGGGCGACAAGAGACCCAGTACTTC
>TRBJ2-3|TRBV24-1|-|-
CATSDSQGRADTQYF
TGTGCCACCAGTGATTCCCAGGGGCGTGCAGATACGCAGTATTTT
>TRBJ2-3|TRBV5-8|-|-
CANGGEGWADTQYF
TGTGCCAACGGAGGAGAGGGTTGGGCAGATACGCAGTATTTT
>TRBJ1-4|TRBV4-1|-|-
CASSPRTPAEATNEKLFF
TGCGCCAGCAGCCCTCGGACTCCGGCAGAGGCAACTAATGAAAAACTGTTTTTT
>TRBJ2-1|TRBV14|-|TRBD1
CASSLPGTGTNEQFF
TGTGCCAGCAGCCTACCCGGGACAGGGACAAATGAGCAGTTCTTC
>TRBJ2-1|TRBV5-1|-|TRBD2
CASRRREGREEQFF
TGCGCCAGCAGGCGGCGGGAGGGCCGAGAAGAGCAGTTCTTC
>TRBJ1-1|TRBV18|few|-
CASSPNPIGGLAFF
TGTGCCAGCTCACCAAATCCAATAGGAGGTCTTGCTTTCTTT
>TRBJ1-6|TRBV6-5|few|-
CASNLDISYNSPLHF
TGTGCCAGCAATCTGGACATCTCCTATAATTCACCCCTCCACTTT
>TRBJ2-1|TRBV30|-|-
CAWSVQGNEQFF
TGTGCCTGGAGTGTACAGGGCAATGAGCAGTTCTTC
>TRBJ1-3|TRBV6-1|-|TRBD1
CASSARQGILMNTIYF
TGTGCCAGCAGTGCGAGACAGGGAATATTGATGAACACCATATATTTT
>TRBJ1-1|TRBV5-1|-|TRBD1
CASSFGQGSYTEAFF
TGCGCCAGCAGCTTTGGACAGGGTTCCTACACTGAAGCTTTCTTT
>TRBJ2-3|TRBV7-3|-|-
CASSLGTSTDTQYF
TGTGCCAGCAGCTTAGGGACTAGCACAGATACGCAGTATTTT
>TRBJ2-2|TRBV11-2|many|-
CASSLRPGVYTGELFF
TGTGCCAGCAGCTTGCGGCCAGGGGTTTATACCGGGGAGCTGTTTTTT
>TRBJ2-5|TRBV7-8|-|TRBD2
CASSQDGLAGVQETQYF
TGTGCCAGCAGCCAAGATGGACTAGCGGGAGTCCAAGAGACCCAGTACTTC
>TRBJ1-1|TRBV5-6|many|-
CASSLEGIEAFF
TGTGCCAGCAGCTTGGAGGGGATTGAAGCTTTCTTT
>TRBJ2-5|TRBV7-8|-|TRBD1
CASSLGIQGAVWETQYF
TGTGCCAGCAGCTTAGGGATACAGGGGGCAGTATGGGAGACCCAGTACTTC
>TRBJ1-1|TRBV7-9|-|-
CASSIQGYSTEAFF
TGTGCCAGCAGTATACAGGGTTATTCCACTGAAGCTTTCTTT
>TRBJ2-3|TRBV7-3|-|-
CASSLYGGWTDTQYF
TGTGCCAGCAGCTTATATGGGGGGTGGACAGATACGCAGTATTTT
>TRBJ1-2|TRBV5-1|-|-
CASTPGVGNYGYTF
TGCGCCAGCACCCCAGGGGTTGGCAACTATGGCTACACCTTC
>TRBJ2-1|TRBV5-1|-|-
CASSLVGGPTNEQFF
TGCGCCAGCAGCTTGGTAGGAGGGCCTACGAATGAGCAGTTCTTC
>TRBJ2-6|TRBV5-1|-|-
CASSLVVAGANVLTF
TGCGCCAGCAGCTTAGTAGTGGCTGGGGCCAACGTCCTGACTTTC
>TRBJ2-6|TRBV4-1|-|-
CASSQGRASTGANVLTF
TGCGCCAGCAGCCAAGGTCGAGCTAGCACAGGGGCCAACGTCCTGACTTTC
>TRBJ1-5|TRBV28|-|-
CASIPSSGGNQPQHF
TGTGCCAGCATCCCAAGTTCAGGCGGGAATCAGCCCCAGCATTTT
>TRBJ1-6|TRBV6-2/TRBV6-3|-|-
CASSYEGSNSPLHF
TGTGCCAGCAGTTACGAGGGCTCAAATTCACCCCTCCACTTT
>TRBJ1-1|TRBV5-1|-|TRBD1
CASSLDRRMNTEAFF
TGCGCCAGCAGCCTGGACAGGCGGATGAACACTGAAGCTTTCTTT
>TRBJ1-2|TRBV19|-|TRBD1
CASSRPGTGGFGYTF
TGTGCCAGTAGTAGGCCCGGGACAGGGGGCTTTGGCTACACCTTC
>TRBJ2-7|TRBV7-2|-|TRBD1
CASSLATGAIAYEQYF
TGTGCCAGCAGCTTGGCAACAGGGGCCATCGCCTACGAGCAGTACTTC
>TRBJ2-1|TRBV18|-|TRBD1
CASSPLQGATNEQFF
TGTGCCAGCTCACCACTGCAGGGGGCTACTAATGAGCAGTTCTTC
>TRBJ2-5|TRBV4-3|-|TRBD1
CASSQSQMTGPYQETQYF
TGCGCCAGCAGCCAAAGCCAGATGACAGGGCCTTACCAAGAGACCCAGTACTTC
>TRBJ2-7|TRBV6-5|-|-
CATQTPNGAYEQYF
TGTGCCACCCAAACTCCGAACGGGGCCTACGAGCAGTACTTC
>TRBJ2-5|TRBV11-2|-|-
CASSKRDIRETQYF
TGTGCCAGCAGCAAAAGGGACATTCGGGAGACCCAGTACTTC
>TRBJ1-3|TRBV13|-|TRBD1
CASRGQGHSGNTIYF
TGTGCCAGCAGGGGACAGGGCCACTCTGGAAACACCATATATTTT
>TRBJ1-1|TRBV6-7|-|TRBD1
CASSYSRDRVVKEAFF
TGTGCCAGCAGTTACTCCCGGGACAGGGTGGTTAAGGAAGCTTTCTTT
>TRBJ2-7|TRBV3-1/TRBV3-2|-|-
CASSQGPQFSYEQYF
TGTGCCAGCAGCCAAGGGCCTCAGTTCTCCTACGAGCAGTACTTC
>TRBJ2-7|TRBV19|-|-
CASSSVGDFPYEQYF
TGTGCCAGTAGTAGCGTAGGGGATTTCCCTTACGAGCAGTACTTC
>TRBJ2-1|TRBV6-5|-|-
CASSSGHPSYNEQFF
TGTGCCAGCAGTTCCGGACATCCGTCCTACAATGAGCAGTTCTTC
>TRBJ2-7|TRBV2|-|TRBD2
CASTWGDYSYEQYF
TGTGCCAGCACCTGGGGGGACTATTCCTACGAGCAGTACTTC
>TRBJ1-1|TRBV15|once|-
CATSRGQNEAFF
TGTGCCACCAGCAGAGGGCAGAATGAAGCTTTCTTT
>TRBJ2-7|TRBV7-9|-|TRBD2
CASGLAGSYEQYF
TGTGCCAGCGGCTTAGCGGGGAGCTACGAGCAGTACTTC
>TRBJ2-5|TRBV5-6|-|-
CASSSGGGGGETQYF
TGTGCCAGCAGCTCGGGGGGCGGAGGCGGGGAGACCCAGTACTTC
>TRBJ2-7|TRBV6-5|-|-
CASSRGSYEQYF
TGTGCCAGCAGTAGGGGCTCCTACGAGCAGTACTTC
>TRBJ2-3|TRBV27|-|TRBD2
CASSSTMDSGSSDTQYF
TGTGCCAGCAGTTCCACCATGGATAGCGGGAGTTCTGATACGCAGTATTTT
>TRBJ2-5|TRBV3-1/TRBV3-2|-|-
CASSRGWAGDRQETQYF
TGTGCCAGCAGCCGAGGATGGGCAGGGGATAGACAAGAGACCCAGTACTTC
>TRBJ2-2|TRBV7-3|few|-
CASTPQGGGTGELFF
TGTGCCAGCACACCGCAGGGAGGAGGTACCGGGGAGCTGTTTTTT
>TRBJ2-7|TRBV6-5|-|-
CASRPSRGQTYEQYF
TGTGCCAGCAGGCCCTCGCGGGGCCAAACCTACGAGCAGTACTTC
>TRBJ2-7|TRBV5-1|-|TRBD1
CASSHPGQGYEQYF
TGCGCCAGCAGCCACCCAGGACAGGGTTACGAGCAGTACTTC
>TRBJ2-1|TRBV16|-|TRBD2
CASSLSGTYNEQFF
TGTGCCAGCAGCTTAAGCGGGACCTACAATGAGCAGTTCTTC
>TRBJ1-6|TRBV25-1|-|-
CASRRSGGDGLSPLHF
TGTGCCAGCAGGCGGTCAGGAGGTGATGGCCTTTCACCCCTCCACTTT
>TRBJ2-5|TRBV9|-|TRBD1
CASSVEGTGKETQYF
TGTGCCAGCAGCGTAGAAGGGACAGGTAAAGAGACCCAGTACTTC
>TRBJ1-3|TRBV7-9|many|-
CASSLGTAAGNTIYF
TGTGCCAGCAGCTTAGGTACAGCTGCTGGAAACACCATATATTTT
>TRBJ1-2|TRBV6-6|few|-
CASSPRLQRANYGYTF
TGTGCCAGCAGTCCCAGGTTGCAGAGGGCTAACTATGGCTACACCTTC
>TRBJ2-7|TRBV6-6|-|TRBD2
CASSAASGQYEQYF
TGTGCCAGCAGCGCGGCTAGCGGCCAATACGAGCAGTACTTC
>TRBJ2-3|TRBV15|few|-
CATSRGGSGTDTQYF
TGTGCCACCAGCAGAGGAGGATCGGGCACAGATACGCAGTATTTT
>TRBJ2-7|TRBV19|-|-
CASSSPGTSYEQYF
TGTGCCAGTAGTAGCCCCGGGACAAGCTACGAGCAGTACTTC